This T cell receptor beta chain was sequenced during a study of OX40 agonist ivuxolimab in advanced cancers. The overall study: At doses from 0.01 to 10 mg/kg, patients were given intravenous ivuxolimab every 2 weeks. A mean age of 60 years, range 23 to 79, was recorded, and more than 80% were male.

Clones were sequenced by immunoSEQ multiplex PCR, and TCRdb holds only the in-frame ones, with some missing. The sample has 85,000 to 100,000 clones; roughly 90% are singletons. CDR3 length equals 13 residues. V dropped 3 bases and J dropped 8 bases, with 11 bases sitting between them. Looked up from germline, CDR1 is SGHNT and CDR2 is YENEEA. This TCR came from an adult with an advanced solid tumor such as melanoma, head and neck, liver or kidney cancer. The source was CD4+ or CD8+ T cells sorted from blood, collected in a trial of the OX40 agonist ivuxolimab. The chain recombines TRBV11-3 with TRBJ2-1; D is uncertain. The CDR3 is CASSFMVGDEQFF. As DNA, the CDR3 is TGTGCCAGCAGCTTTATGGTAGGAGATGAGCAGTTCTTC.